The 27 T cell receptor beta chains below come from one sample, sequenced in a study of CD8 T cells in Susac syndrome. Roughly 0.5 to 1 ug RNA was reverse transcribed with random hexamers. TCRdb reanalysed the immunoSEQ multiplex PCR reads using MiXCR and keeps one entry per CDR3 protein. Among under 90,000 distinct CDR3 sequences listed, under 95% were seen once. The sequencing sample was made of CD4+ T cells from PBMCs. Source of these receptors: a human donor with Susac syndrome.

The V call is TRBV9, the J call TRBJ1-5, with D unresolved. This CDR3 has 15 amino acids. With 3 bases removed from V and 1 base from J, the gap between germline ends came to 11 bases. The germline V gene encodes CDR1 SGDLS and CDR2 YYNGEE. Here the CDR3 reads CASSASTGSNQPQHF. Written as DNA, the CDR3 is TGTGCCAGCAGCGCCTCGACGGGGAGCAATCAGCCCCAGCATTTT.

CDR3 DNA: TGTGCCAGCAGCAAGCCTTTAGGACAGGGAGTACAAGAGACCCAGTACTTC. As protein: CASSKPLGQGVQETQYF. The V gene is TRBV6-2 or TRBV6-3, the J gene TRBJ2-5; 8 bases map to TRBD1. This CDR3 spans 17 amino acids. In germline, CDR1 is MNHEY, CDR2 SVGEGT. The ends lost 6 bases at V and 2 bases at J; junction bases unmatched: 14.

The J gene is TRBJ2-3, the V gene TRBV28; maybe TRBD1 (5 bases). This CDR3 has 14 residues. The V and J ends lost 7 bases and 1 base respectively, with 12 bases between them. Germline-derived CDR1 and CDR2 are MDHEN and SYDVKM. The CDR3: CASKVLRGTDTQYF. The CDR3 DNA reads TGTGCCAGCAAGGTGCTCAGGGGCACAGATACGCAGTATTTT.

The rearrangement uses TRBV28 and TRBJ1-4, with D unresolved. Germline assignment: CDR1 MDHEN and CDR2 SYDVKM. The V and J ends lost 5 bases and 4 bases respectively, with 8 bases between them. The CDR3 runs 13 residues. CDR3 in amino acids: CASSEAFNEKLFF. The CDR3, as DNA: TGTGCCAGCAGTGAAGCATTTAATGAAAAACTGTTTTTT.

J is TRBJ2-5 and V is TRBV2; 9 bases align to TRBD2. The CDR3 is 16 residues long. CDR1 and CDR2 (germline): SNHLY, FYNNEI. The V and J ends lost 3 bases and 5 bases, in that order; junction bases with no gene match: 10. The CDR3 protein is CASSDLRGGGGETQYF. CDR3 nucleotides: TGTGCCAGCAGTGACTTGCGGGGGGGAGGCGGGGAGACCCAGTACTTC. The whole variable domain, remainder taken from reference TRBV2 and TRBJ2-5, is EPEVTQTPSHQVTQMGQEVILRCVPISNHLYFYWYRQILGQKVEFLVSFYNNEISEKSEIFDDQFSVERPDGSNFTLKIRSTKLEDSAMYFCASSDLRGGGGETQYFGPGTRLLVL.

In DNA form, the CDR3 reads TGTGCCAGCAGCTTAAAGCGGGAGGGCCCGACCGGGGAGCTGTTTTTT. Translating it yields CASSLKREGPTGELFF. The chain is built from TRBV5-4 and TRBJ2-2; TRBD2 matches 10 bases. Trimming removed 2 bases from V and 5 bases from J; junction bases left unmatched: 6. The CDR3 length is 16 residues. Germline CDR1 reads SGHNT; CDR2 reads YYREEE (reference sequence).

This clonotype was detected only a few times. As DNA, the CDR3 is TGTGCCAGCAGCGGCAGGGGCCGGAATACCGGGGAGCTGTTTTTT. Its translation is CASSGRGRNTGELFF. The gene calls are TRBV9 and TRBJ2-2, with D possibly TRBD1 on 6 matching bases. V was pared by 3 bases and J by 5 bases, with 14 bases between. The CDR3 sequence is 15 residues long. The V gene's germline CDR1 is SGDLS and CDR2 YYNGEE.

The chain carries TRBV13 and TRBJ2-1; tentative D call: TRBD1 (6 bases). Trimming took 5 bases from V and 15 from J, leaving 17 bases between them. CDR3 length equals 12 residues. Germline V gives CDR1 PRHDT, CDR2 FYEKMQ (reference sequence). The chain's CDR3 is CASSERTARGFF. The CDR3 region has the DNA TGTGCCAGCAGCGAGAGGACAGCTAGGGGGTTCTTC. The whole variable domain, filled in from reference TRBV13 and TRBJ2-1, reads AAGVIQSPRHLIKEKRETATLKCYPIPRHDTVYWYQQGPGQDPQFLISFYEKMQSDKGSIPDRFSAQQFSDYHSELNMSSLELGDSALYFCASSERTARGFFGPGTRLTVL.

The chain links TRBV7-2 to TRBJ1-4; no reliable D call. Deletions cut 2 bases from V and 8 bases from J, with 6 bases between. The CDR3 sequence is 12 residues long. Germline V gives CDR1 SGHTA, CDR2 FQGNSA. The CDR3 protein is CASSLNREKLFF. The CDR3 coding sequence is TGTGCCAGCAGCTTAAATCGGGAAAAACTGTTTTTT.

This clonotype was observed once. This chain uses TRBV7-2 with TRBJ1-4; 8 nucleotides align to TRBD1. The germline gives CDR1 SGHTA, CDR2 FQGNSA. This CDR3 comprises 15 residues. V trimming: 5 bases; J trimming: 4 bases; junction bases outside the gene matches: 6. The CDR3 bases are TGTGCCAGCAGCGATCAGGGGGCAGATAATGAAAAACTGTTTTTT. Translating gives CASSDQGADNEKLFF.

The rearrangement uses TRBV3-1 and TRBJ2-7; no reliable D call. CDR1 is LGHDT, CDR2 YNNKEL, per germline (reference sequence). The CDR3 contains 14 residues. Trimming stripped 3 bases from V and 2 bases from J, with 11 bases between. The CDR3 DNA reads TGTGCCAGCAGCCAGGTCCTAGGACCCTACGAGCAGTACTTC. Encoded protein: CASSQVLGPYEQYF.

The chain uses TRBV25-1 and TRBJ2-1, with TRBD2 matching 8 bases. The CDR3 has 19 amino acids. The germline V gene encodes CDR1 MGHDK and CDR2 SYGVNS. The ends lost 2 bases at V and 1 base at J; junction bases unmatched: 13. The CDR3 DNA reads TGTGCCAGCAGTGAACGGTATAGCGGGGCCTTGGGGTCCTACAATGAGCAGTTCTTC. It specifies CASSERYSGALGSYNEQFF.

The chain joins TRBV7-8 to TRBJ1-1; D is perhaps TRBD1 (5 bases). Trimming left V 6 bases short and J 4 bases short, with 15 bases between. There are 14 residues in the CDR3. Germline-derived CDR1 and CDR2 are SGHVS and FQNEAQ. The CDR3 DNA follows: TGTGCCAGCAGTTGGGCCAGGGACCTCACTGAAGCTTTCTTT. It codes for CASSWARDLTEAFF.

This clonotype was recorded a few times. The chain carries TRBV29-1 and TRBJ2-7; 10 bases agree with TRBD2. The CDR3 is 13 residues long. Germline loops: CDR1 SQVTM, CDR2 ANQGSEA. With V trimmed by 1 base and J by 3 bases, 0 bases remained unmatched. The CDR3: CSVEASGSYEQYF. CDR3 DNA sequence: TGCAGCGTTGAAGCTAGCGGGAGCTACGAGCAGTACTTC.

The CDR3 sequence: CASSEETGHNEQFF. CDR3 DNA sequence: TGTGCCAGCAGTGAAGAGACAGGGCATAATGAGCAGTTCTTC. J is TRBJ2-1 and V is TRBV25-1; 7 bases line up with TRBD1. CDR1 and CDR2 (germline): MGHDK, SYGVNS. Germline trimming cut 2 bases from V and 7 bases from J; bases unmatched to any gene: 5. CDR3 size: 14 residues.

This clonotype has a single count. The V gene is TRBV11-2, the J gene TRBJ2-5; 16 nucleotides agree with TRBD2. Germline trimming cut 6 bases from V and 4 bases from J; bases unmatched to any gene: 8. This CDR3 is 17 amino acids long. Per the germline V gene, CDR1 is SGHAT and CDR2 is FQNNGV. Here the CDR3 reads CASRGLAGGPSSETQYF. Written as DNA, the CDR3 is TGTGCCAGCAGGGGACTAGCGGGGGGGCCGAGTTCAGAGACCCAGTACTTC.

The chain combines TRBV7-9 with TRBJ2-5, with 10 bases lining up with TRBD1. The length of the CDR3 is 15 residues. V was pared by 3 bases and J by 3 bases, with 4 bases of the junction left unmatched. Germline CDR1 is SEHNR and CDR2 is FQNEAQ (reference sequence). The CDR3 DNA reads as TGTGCCAGCAGCTTTTCGGGGACAGGGGAAGAGACCCAGTACTTC. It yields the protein CASSFSGTGEETQYF.

CDR3 loop: CASSAPPGNEQFF. The CDR3, as DNA: TGTGCCAGCAGTGCACCCCCGGGGAATGAGCAGTTCTTC. The rearrangement links TRBV28 to TRBJ2-1, with D maybe TRBD2 (5 bases). This CDR3 region has 13 residues. CDR1 and CDR2 from the germline V gene are MDHEN and SYDVKM. Trimming stripped 5 bases from V and 7 bases from J, with 12 bases between.

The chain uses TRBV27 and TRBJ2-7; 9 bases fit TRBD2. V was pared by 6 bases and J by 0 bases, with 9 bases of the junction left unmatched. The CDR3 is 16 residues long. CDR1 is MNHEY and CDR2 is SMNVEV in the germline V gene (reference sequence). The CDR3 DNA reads TGTGCCAGCAGCCGAGGGTGGCGGGAGGGCTCCTACGAGCAGTACTTC. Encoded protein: CASSRGWREGSYEQYF.

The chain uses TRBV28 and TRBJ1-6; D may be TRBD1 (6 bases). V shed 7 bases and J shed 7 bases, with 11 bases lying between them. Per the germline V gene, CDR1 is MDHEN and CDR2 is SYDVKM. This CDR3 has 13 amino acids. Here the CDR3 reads CASKTGWNSPLHF. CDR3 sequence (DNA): TGTGCCAGCAAAACAGGGTGGAATTCACCCCTCCACTTT.

Written as DNA, the CDR3 is TGCAGTGCTAGTCAGGGGGCCAATGAGCAGTTCTTC. Protein sequence: CSASQGANEQFF. The chain recombines TRBV20-1 with TRBJ2-1; 8 nucleotides line up with TRBD1. The CDR3 is 12 amino acids. J was trimmed by 6 bases and V by 3 bases; bases with no gene match: 1. Germline V lookup: CDR1 DFQATT, CDR2 SNEGSKA (reference sequence).

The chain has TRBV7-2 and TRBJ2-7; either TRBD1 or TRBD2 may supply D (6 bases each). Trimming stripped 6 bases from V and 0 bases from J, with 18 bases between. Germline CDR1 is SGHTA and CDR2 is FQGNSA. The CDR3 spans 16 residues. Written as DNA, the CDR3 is TGTGCCAGCAGTCGGGGGCCCCTAACGACCTCCTACGAGCAGTACTTC. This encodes CASSRGPLTTSYEQYF. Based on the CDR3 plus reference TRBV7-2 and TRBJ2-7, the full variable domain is GAGVSQSPSNKVTEKGKDVELRCDPISGHTALYWYRQSLGQGLEFLIYFQGNSAPDKSGLPSDRFSAERTGGSVSTLTIQRTQQEDSAVYLCASSRGPLTTSYEQYFGPGTRLTVT.

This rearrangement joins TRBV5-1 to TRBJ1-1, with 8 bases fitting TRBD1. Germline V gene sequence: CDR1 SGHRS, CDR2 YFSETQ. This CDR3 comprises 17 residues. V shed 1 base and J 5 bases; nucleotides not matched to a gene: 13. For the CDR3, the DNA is TGCGCCAGCAGCTTGAACCCCACGACAGGGGTGGGTACTGAAGCTTTCTTT. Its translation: CASSLNPTTGVGTEAFF.

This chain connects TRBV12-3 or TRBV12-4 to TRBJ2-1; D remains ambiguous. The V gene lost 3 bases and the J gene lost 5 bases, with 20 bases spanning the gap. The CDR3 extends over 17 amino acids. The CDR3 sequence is CASSLALGLGPDNEQFF. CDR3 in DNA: TGTGCCAGCAGTTTGGCTTTGGGCCTAGGCCCGGACAATGAGCAGTTCTTC.

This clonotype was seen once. CDR3 coding DNA: TGCAGTGCTAGAAAACCGGGACGGGAGGCCTACGAGCAGTACTTC. Encoded protein: CSARKPGREAYEQYF. This sequence joins TRBV20-1 and TRBJ2-7, with TRBD2 identical over 7 bases. V shed 2 bases, J shed 2 bases, and the junction held 9 bases outside the gene matches. CDR1 and CDR2 from the germline V gene are DFQATT and SNEGSKA (reference sequence). The CDR3 covers 15 residues.

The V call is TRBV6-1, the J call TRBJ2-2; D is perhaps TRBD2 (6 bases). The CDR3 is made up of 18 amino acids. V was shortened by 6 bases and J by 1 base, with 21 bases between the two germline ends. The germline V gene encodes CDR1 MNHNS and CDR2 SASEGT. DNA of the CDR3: TGTGCCAGCAGCCCTAGGGCTGGGGGGAGCGGGAACACCGGGGAGCTGTTTTTT. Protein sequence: CASSPRAGGSGNTGELFF.

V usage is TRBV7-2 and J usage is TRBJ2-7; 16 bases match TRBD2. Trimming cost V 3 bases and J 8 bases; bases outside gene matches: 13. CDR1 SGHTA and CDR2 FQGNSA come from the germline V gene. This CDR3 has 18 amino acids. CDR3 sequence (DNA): TGTGCCAGCAGCTTTGCCGGGACTAGCGGGAGGGCCCGGTGGCAGCAGTACTTC. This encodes CASSFAGTSGRARWQQYF.